This T cell receptor (beta chain) came from a study of Ad26.COV2.S vaccination and SARS-CoV-2 variants. Study background: Donor participated within the Ad26.COV2.S arm of the COV1001 trial. Donor got 5x10^10 or 1x10^11 viral particles of Ad26.COV2.S.

Treatment given: around 19 received Ad26.COV2.S at low or high dose, single or two shots; roughly five received placebo; per-sample allocation not given. It was on day 63 after the first vaccine or placebo injection that samples were taken. Overall study results and limits: Spike-specific TCR breadth in vaccine recipients exceeded that seen in placebo recipients.

The CDR3 is 11 residues long. V lost 4 bases to trimming and J lost 7 bases, with 6 bases between them. Per germline, CDR1 SGDLS and CDR2 YYNGEE. As regards this clone: As yet, its antigen is unknown.

Using immunoSEQ multiplex PCR, the repertoire was profiled, and TCRdb retains in-frame clones only, with some absent. The sample consists of fewer than 400,000 clones, 89% of them appearing once. The sequences come from peripheral blood, collected in a trial of Ad26.COV2.S vaccine versus placebo. The origin of this receptor is a person between 18 and 59 years old who received the Ad26.COV2.S COVID-19 vaccine or a placebo. This chain links TRBV9 with TRBJ2-1; no clear D gene. CDR3: CASSLRNEQFF. CDR3 bases: TGTGCCAGCAGCTTACGAAATGAGCAGTTCTTC.